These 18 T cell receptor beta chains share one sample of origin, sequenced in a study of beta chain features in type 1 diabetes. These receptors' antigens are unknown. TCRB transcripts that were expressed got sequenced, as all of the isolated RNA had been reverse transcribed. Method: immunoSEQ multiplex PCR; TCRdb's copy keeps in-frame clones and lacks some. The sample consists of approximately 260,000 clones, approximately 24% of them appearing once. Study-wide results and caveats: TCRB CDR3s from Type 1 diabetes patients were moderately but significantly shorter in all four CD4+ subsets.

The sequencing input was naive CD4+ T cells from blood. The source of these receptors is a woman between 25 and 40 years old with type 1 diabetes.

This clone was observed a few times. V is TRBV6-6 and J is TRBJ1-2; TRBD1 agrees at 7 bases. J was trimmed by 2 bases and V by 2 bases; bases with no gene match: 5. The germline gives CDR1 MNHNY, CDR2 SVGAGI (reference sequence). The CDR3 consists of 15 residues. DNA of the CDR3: TGTGCCAGCAGTTACGAATCAGGGGGGAACTATGGCTACACCTTC. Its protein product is CASSYESGGNYGYTF.

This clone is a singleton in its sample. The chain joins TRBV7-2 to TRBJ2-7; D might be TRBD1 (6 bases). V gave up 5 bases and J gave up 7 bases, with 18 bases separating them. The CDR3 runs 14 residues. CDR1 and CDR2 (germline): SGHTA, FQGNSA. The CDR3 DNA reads TGTGCCAGCAGCCTACAGGGAATTTTAAGGGAGCAGTACTTC. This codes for CASSLQGILREQYF.

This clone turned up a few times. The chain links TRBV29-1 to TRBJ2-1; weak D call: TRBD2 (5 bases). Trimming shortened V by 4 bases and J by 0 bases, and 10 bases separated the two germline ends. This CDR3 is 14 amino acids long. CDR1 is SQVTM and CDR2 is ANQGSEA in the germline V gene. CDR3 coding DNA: TGCAGCGTTGGGCCGGGAAGCTCCTACAATGAGCAGTTCTTC. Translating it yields CSVGPGSSYNEQFF.

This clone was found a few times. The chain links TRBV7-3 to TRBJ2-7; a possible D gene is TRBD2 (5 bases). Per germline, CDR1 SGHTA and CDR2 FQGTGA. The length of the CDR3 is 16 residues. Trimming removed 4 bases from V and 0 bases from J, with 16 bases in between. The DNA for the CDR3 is TGTGCCAGCAGCTCCTCCCCAGCGGCCAGCTCCTACGAGCAGTACTTC. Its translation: CASSSSPAASSYEQYF.

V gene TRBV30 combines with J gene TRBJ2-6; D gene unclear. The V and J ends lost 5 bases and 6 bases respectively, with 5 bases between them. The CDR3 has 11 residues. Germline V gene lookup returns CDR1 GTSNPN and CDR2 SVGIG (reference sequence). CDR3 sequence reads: CAWSLANVLTF. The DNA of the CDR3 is TGTGCCTGGTCCTTGGCCAACGTCCTGACTTTC. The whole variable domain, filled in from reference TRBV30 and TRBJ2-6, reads SQTIHQWPATLVQPVGSPLSLECTVEGTSNPNLYWYRQAAGRGLQLLFYSVGIGQISSEVPQNLSASRPQDRQFILSSKKLLLSDSGFYLCAWSLANVLTFGAGSRLTVL.

The CDR3 sequence: CASSYGRINEQFF. CDR3 nucleotide sequence: TGTGCCAGCAGTTACGGGAGAATCAATGAGCAGTTCTTC. The chain recombines TRBV6-6 with TRBJ2-1, with a possible D match to TRBD2 (5 bases). This CDR3 has 13 residues. Germline V CDR1 and CDR2: MNHNY, SVGAGI (reference sequence). V lost 2 bases and J lost 6, with 8 bases in between.

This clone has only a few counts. CDR3 in DNA: TGTGCCAGCAGCTTGGTAGTACAGGGCGACAATGAGCAGTTCTTC. This gives the protein CASSLVVQGDNEQFF. This chain uses TRBV5-4 with TRBJ2-1; D is possibly TRBD1 (6 bases). The CDR3 consists of 15 residues. V gave up 0 bases and J gave up 5 bases, with 12 bases separating them. Germline V gene lookup returns CDR1 SGHNT and CDR2 YYREEE (reference sequence).

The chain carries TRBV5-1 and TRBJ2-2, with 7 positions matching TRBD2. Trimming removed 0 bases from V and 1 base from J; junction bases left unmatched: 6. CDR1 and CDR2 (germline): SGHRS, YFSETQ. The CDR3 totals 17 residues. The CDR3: CASSLARGGMNTGELFF. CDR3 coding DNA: TGCGCCAGCAGCTTGGCCCGGGGAGGGATGAACACCGGGGAGCTGTTTTTT.

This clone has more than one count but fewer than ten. CDR3 in amino acids: CASSFRGGEQYF. The CDR3 bases are TGCGCCAGCAGCTTCCGGGGGGGCGAGCAGTACTTC. This chain uses TRBV5-1 with TRBJ2-7, with 8 nucleotides matching TRBD2. Trimming took 2 bases from V and 6 from J; bases not matched to a gene: 1. This CDR3 region has 12 residues. Germline loops: CDR1 SGHRS, CDR2 YFSETQ.

The CDR3 sequence is CASSGRTDTEQYF. In DNA form, the CDR3 reads TGCGCCAGCAGCGGCAGGACAGATACCGAGCAGTACTTC. The chain links TRBV5-1 to TRBJ2-7, with D possibly TRBD1 on 6 matching bases. CDR3 length: 13 residues. The V and J ends lost 4 bases and 6 bases respectively, with 14 bases between them. The germline gives CDR1 SGHRS, CDR2 YFSETQ. Variable domain in full (rest from reference TRBV5-1 and TRBJ2-7): KAGVTQTPRYLIKTRGQQVTLSCSPISGHRSVSWYQQTPGQGLQFLFEYFSETQRNKGNFPGRFSGRQFSNSRSEMNVSTLELGDSALYLCASSGRTDTEQYFGPGTRLTVT.

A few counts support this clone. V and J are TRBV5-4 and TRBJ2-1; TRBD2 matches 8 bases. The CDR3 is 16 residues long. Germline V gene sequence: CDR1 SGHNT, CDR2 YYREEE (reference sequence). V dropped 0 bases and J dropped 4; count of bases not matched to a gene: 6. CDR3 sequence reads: CASSLGGASGYNEQFF. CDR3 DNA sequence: TGTGCCAGCAGCTTGGGGGGGGCTAGCGGGTACAATGAGCAGTTCTTC.

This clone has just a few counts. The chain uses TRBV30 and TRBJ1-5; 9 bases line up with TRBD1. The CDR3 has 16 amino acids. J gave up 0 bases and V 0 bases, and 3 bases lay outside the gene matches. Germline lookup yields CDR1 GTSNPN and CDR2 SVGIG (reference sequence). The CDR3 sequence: CAWSVTGGYSNQPQHF. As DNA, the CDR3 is TGTGCCTGGAGTGTGACAGGGGGTTATAGCAATCAGCCCCAGCATTTT.

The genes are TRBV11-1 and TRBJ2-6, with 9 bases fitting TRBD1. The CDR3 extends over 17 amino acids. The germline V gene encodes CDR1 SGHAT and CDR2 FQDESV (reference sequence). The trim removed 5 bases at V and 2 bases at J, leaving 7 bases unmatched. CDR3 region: CASSPLTGGAGANVLTF. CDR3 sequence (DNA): TGTGCCAGCAGCCCCCTCACAGGGGGCGCTGGGGCCAACGTCCTGACTTTC.

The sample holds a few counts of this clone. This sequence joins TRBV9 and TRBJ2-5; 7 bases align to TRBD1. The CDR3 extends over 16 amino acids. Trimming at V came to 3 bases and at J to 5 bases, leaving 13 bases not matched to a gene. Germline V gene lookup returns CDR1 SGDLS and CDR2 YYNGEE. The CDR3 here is CASSATPGTRGETQYF. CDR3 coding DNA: TGTGCCAGCAGCGCAACCCCCGGGACCAGGGGGGAGACCCAGTACTTC.

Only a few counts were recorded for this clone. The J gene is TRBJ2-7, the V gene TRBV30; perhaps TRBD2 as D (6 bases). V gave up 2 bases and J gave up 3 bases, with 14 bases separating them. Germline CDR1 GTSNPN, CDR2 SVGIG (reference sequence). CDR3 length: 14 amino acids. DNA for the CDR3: TGTGCCTGGAGTAGGGCTAGCGTCGGCTACGAGCAGTACTTC. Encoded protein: CAWSRASVGYEQYF.

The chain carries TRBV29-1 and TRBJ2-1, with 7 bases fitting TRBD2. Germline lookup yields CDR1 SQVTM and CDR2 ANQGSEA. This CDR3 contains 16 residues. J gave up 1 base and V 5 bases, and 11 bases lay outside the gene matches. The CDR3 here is CSVRSLEGGSYNEQFF. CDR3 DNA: TGCAGCGTTCGTAGCTTGGAGGGAGGGTCCTACAATGAGCAGTTCTTC.

The DNA of the CDR3 is TGTGCCAGCAGTACATACAGGGGACCTTCCTACGAGCAGTACTTC. Its translation is CASSTYRGPSYEQYF. This chain joins TRBV6-5 and TRBJ2-7; 7 bases are a match to TRBD1. Germline V gene sequence: CDR1 MNHEY, CDR2 SVGAGI. The CDR3 sequence is 15 residues long. The J segment lost 1 base and the V segment lost 5 bases, leaving 8 bases of the junction unmatched.

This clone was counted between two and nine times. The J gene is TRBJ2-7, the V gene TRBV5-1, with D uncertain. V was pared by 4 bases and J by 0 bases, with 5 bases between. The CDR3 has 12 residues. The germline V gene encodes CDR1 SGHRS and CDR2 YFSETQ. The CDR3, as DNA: TGCGCCAGCAGCCTTAACTCCTACGAGCAGTACTTC. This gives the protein CASSLNSYEQYF.